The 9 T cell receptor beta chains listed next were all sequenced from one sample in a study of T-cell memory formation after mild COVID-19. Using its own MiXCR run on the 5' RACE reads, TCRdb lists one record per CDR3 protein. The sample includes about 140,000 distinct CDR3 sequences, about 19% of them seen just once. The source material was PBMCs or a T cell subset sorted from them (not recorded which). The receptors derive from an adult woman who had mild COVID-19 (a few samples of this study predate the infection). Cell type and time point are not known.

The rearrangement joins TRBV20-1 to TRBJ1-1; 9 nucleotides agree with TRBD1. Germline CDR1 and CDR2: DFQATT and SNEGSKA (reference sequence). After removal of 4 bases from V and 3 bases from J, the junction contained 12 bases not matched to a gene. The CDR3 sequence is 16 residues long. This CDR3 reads CSAIPVQDRGYTEAFF. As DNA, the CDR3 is TGCAGTGCTATCCCGGTTCAAGACAGGGGGTACACTGAAGCTTTCTTT.

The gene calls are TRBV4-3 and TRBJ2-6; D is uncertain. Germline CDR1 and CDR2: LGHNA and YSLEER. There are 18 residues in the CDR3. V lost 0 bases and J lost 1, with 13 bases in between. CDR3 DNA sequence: TGCGCCAGCAGCCAAGATTTGTTGATGGGGTCTGGGGCCAACGTCCTGACTTTC. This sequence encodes CASSQDLLMGSGANVLTF.

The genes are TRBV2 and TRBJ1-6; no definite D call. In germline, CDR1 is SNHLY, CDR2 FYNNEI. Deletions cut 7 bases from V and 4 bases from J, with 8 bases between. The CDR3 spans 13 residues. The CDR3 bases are TGTGCCAGCAAAGGGCAGTATAATTCACCCCTCCACTTT. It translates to CASKGQYNSPLHF.

The DNA for the CDR3 is TGCGCCAGCAGCCAAGATTGGGGCTATGGCTACACCTTC. This gives the protein CASSQDWGYGYTF. This chain joins TRBV4-3 and TRBJ1-2; D is unclear. Germline lookup yields CDR1 LGHNA and CDR2 YSLEER. The CDR3 extends over 13 amino acids. V was pared by 0 bases and J by 4 bases, with 6 bases between.

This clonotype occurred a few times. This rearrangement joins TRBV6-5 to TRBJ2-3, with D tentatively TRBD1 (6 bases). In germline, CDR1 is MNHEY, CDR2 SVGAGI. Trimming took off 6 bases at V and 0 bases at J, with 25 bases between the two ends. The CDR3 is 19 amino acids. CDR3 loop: CASSLDLPLAGASTDTQYF. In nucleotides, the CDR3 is TGTGCCAGCAGCCTGGACCTACCGTTGGCAGGGGCCAGCACAGATACGCAGTATTTT.

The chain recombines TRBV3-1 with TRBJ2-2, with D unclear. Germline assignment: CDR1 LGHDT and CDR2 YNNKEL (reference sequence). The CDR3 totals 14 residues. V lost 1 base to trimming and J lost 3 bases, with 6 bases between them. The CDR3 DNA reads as TGTGCCAGCAGCCAAGGAACAGACACCGGGGAGCTGTTTTTT. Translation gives CASSQGTDTGELFF. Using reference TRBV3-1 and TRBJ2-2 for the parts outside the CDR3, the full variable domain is DTAVSQTPKYLVTQMGNDKSIKCEQNLGHDTMYWYKQDSKKFLKIMFSYNNKELIINETVPNRFSPKSPDKAHLNLHINSLELGDSAVYFCASSQGTDTGELFFGEGSRLTVL.

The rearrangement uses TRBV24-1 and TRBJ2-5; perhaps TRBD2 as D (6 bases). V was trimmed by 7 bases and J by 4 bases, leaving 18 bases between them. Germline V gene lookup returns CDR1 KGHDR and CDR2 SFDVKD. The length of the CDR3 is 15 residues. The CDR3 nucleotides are TGTGCCACCAGGGACGCCACCGGGACTGGAGAGACCCAGTACTTC. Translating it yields CATRDATGTGETQYF.

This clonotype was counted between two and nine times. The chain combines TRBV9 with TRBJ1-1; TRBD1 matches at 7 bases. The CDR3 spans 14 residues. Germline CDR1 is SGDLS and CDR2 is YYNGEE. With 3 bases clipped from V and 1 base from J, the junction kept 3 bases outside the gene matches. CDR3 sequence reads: CASSGDRENTEAFF. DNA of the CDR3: TGTGCCAGCAGCGGAGACAGGGAGAACACTGAAGCTTTCTTT.

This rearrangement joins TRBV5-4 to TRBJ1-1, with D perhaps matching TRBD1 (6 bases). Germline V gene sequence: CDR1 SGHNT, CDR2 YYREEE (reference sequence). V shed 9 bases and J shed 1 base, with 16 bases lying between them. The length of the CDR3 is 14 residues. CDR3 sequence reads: CATRLWDKNTEAFF. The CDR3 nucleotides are TGTGCCACCCGGCTTTGGGACAAGAACACTGAAGCTTTCTTT.